This TCR beta chain is from a study of graft-versus-host responses after intestinal transplantation. Looking at the study overall: Recipients across the board were started on anti-thymocyte globulin induction, then kept on tacrolimus and steroids for approximately three years.

Study-level findings and limits: Clonal ratios of graft-versus-host to host-versus-graft in allografts were high for patients exhibiting graft-donor T cell macrochimerism.

Losses at the gene ends were 2 bases for V and 7 bases for J; bases not matched to a gene: 0. CDR3 length: 12 residues. Germline CDR1 MNHEY, CDR2 SMNVEV (reference sequence). Details on this clone: The antigen remains undetermined.

Generated by immunoSEQ multiplex PCR, the TCRdb table keeps only in-frame clones and is missing some. The top ten clones hold approximately 0.069% of a sample with about 99,000 clones, roughly 90% of them seen once. The material sequenced was unstimulated CD8+ T cells sorted from spleen or lymph node cells, taken before transplant. The receptor was isolated from a human donor who was the organ donor for an intestinal transplant. The V call is TRBV27, the J call TRBJ1-1; 8 bases agree with TRBD1. The CDR3 nucleotides read TGTGCCAGCAGTTTAGGACAGGGTGAAGCTTTCTTT. Translating it yields CASSLGQGEAFF.